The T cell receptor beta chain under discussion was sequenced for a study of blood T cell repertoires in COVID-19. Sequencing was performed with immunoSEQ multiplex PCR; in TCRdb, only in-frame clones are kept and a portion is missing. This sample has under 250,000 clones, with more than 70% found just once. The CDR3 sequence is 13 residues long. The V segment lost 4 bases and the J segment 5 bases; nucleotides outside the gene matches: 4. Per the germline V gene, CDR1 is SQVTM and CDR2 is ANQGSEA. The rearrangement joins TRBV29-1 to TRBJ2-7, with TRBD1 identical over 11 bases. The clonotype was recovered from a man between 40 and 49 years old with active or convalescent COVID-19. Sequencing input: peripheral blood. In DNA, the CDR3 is TGCAGCGTTGTGGGGACAGGGGGGGACGAGCAGTACTTC. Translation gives CSVVGTGGDEQYF.